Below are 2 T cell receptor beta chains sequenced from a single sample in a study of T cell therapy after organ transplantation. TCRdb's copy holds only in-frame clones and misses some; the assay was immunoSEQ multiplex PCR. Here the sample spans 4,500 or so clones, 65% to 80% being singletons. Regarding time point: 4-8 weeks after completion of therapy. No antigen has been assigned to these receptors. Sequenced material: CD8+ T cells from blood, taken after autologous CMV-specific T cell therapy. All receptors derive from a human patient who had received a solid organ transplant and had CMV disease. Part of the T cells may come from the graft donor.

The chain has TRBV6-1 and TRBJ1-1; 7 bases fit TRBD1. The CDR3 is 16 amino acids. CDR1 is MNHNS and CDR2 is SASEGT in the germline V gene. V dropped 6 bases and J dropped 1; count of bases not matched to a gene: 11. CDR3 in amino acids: CASSEFRTGPNTEAFF. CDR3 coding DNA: TGTGCCAGCAGCGAATTTAGGACAGGTCCGAACACTGAAGCTTTCTTT.

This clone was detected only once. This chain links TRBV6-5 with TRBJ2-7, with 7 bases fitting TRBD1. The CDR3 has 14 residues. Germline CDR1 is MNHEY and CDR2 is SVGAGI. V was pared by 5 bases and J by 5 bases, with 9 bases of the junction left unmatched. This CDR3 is CASSETGAPHEQYF. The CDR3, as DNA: TGTGCCAGCAGTGAAACAGGGGCACCACACGAGCAGTACTTC.